The rows below give T cell receptor beta chains drawn from one sample of a study of cytomegalovirus exposure and HLA in healthy donors. Using immunoSEQ multiplex PCR, the repertoire was profiled, and TCRdb retains in-frame clones only, with some absent. The sample includes roughly 100,000 clones, under 85% of them seen just once. Sequenced material: PBMCs. The receptors were gathered from a man under 40 in good health and CMV-seronegative. The CDR3 runs from the conserved cysteine through the conserved F or W. Fields, in order: CDR3 protein, V gene.

CASSPAGTVLHEQYF TRBV27
CASSTASGQPQHF TRBV19
CASSTAGVWANVLTF TRBV5-1
CASTEGFAGANVLTF TRBV13
CASSILAGEGETQYF TRBV5-1
CASSQDATGGFEQYF TRBV4-3
CASSLQPGRSHEQFF TRBV11-3
CASSMPLRDAKNIQYF TRBV19
CASSSQNSYNEQFF TRBV27
CASSSRTGRVDTQYF TRBV11-2